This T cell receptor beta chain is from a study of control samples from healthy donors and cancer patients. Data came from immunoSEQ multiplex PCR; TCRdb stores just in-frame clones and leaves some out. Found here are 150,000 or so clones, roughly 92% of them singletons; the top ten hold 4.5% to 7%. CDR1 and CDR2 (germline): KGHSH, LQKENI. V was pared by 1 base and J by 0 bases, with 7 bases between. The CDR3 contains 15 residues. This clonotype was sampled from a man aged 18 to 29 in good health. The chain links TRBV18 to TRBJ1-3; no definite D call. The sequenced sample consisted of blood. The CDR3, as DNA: TGTGCCAGCTCACCACAGGGTCTCTCTGGAAACACCATATATTTT. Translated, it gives CASSPQGLSGNTIYF. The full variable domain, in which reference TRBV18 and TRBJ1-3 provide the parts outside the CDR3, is NAGVMQNPRHLVRRRGQEARLRCSPMKGHSHVYWYRQLPEEGLKFMVYLQKENIIDESGMPKERFSAEFPKEGPSILRIQQVVRGDSAAYFCASSPQGLSGNTIYFGEGSWLTVV.